This T cell receptor (beta chain) was recorded in a study of cytomegalovirus exposure and HLA in healthy donors (dated by TCRdb to 2016 to 2017). At the level of the whole study: The 666 repertoires of the first cohort and the 95 to 150 validation repertoires were produced on the same platform, according to a later analysis. The study aimed to test whether cataloging public T cell receptors could reveal signatures of past pathogen exposure. A separate validation cohort of roughly 110 different subjects was used in addition to the roughly 620-subject first cohort. To predict cytomegalovirus infection status, the study combined high-throughput TCR immunosequencing, statistical association of individual TCRs with disease status, and machine learning. The investigation overall reported the following: All 120 or so repertoires were used to score co-occurrence in the validation cohort in a later analysis, because that analysis had no HLA typing for the cohort. Three of the identified cytomegalovirus-associated TCR beta chains were confirmed in vitro to be specific for cytomegalovirus antigens. It was suggested by the authors that the approach could potentially be generalized to other disease states and immunological phenotypes. In both the original and validation cohorts, the classifier was reported to diagnose cytomegalovirus status with high specificity and sensitivity. The study listed 150 to 200 TCR beta chains as associated with cytomegalovirus. Most TCR sequences were observed very rarely across donors, whereas some public TCRs were present in many individuals. Subsequent analysis determined that TCRs grouped into clusters in the first cohort also showed a tendency toward co-occurrence across the roughly 120 validation repertoires, and approximately 93% of cluster scores exceeded 0.

The library came from the immunoSEQ multiplex PCR assay. In the original analysis: A statistical classification framework was developed to diagnose cytomegalovirus status using the catalog of TCR beta chain sequences. In TCRdb, the immuneACCESS table is reduced to in-frame sequences with V and J assigned. These tables do not hold every clone; where another copy was compared, an unresolved V gene accounts for under half, and the others remain unexplained. V and J calls and clone size are as listed in that table; D and trimming were resolved from the DNA. The sample includes roughly 90,000 clones, with 85% to 95% observed a single time. The ten largest make up around 1.1% of the sample. Donors formed part of the validation cohort, which comprised 120 subjects and was distinct from the first cohort of 666 subjects. As to this clone: No cognate antigen has been identified for it. Per-nucleotide qualities are absent, and no much larger clonotype sits a single base away.

There are 15 amino acids in the CDR3, from cysteine to phenylalanine inclusive. The kept DNA is CDR3 alone, 45 bases in frame from the first base. V is trimmed back by 2 bases and J by 5 bases, and the junction contains 4 bases that no gene match accounts for. The germline V gene encodes CDR1 SGHAT and CDR2 FQDESV (reference sequence). The TCR originated in a woman in her twenties or thirties in good health and CMV-seropositive. The source material was PBMCs. The rearrangement combines TRBV11-1 with TRBJ2-5; 11 junctional bases match TRBD2. The DNA is as follows: TGTGCCAGCAGCTTATTGGCTAGCGGGAGGGAGACCCAGTACTTC. Its protein reads: CASSLLASGRETQYF.